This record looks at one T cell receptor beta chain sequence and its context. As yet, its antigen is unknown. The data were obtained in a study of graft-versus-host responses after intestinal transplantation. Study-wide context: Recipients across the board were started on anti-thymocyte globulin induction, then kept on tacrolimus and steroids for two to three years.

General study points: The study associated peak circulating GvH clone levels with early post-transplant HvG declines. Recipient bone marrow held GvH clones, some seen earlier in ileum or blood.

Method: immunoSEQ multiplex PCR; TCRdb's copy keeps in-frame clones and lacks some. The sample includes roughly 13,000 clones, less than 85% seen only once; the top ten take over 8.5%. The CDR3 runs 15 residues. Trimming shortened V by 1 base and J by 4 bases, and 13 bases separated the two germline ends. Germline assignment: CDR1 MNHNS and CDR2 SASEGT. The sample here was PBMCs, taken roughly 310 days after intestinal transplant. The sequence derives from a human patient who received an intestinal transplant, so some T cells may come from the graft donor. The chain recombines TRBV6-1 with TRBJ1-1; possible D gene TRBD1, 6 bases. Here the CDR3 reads CASSEGPGALTEAFF. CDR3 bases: TGTGCCAGCAGTGAAGGTCCAGGGGCGCTCACTGAAGCTTTCTTT.